This entry concerns a single T cell receptor beta chain. This record belongs to a study of spatial heterogeneity in lung cancer. Time point defined: blood at routine non-recurrence follow-up after resection. One entry per CDR3 protein, called by TCRdb with MiXCR from the 5' RACE reads. The repertoire has about 36,000 distinct CDR3 sequences, under 9% of them found once; the top ten carry roughly 9.9%. The receptor was derived from a male donor with early-stage non-small cell lung cancer. The sample was PBMCs, taken at follow-up.

The CDR3 spells CASSPWGNGRNEQFF. The CDR3 DNA reads as TGTGCCAGCAGCCCGTGGGGGAATGGGCGGAATGAGCAGTTCTTC. The chain recombines TRBV14 with TRBJ2-1; D tentatively reads TRBD1 or TRBD2 (5 bases each). Germline CDR1 is SGHDN and CDR2 is FVKESK. Trimming stripped 4 bases from V and 7 bases from J, with 17 bases between. This CDR3 comprises 15 residues.